Reported below is one TCR beta chain. Its binding antigen is unknown. Base qualities are not provided; no much larger clone lies one nucleotide away. The data belong to a study of T cell responses to AZD1222 COVID-19 vaccine (dated by TCRdb to the early 2020s). The study in broad terms: A total of just over 230 trial participants underwent TCR sequencing, of whom more than 200 had received two doses of AZD1222 and some 25 had received two doses of the MenACWY control vaccine. Enrollment into the trials was organized by age into subgroups of 18-55, 56-69 and 70-plus years, and those subgroups contained roughly 150, 30 and 60 TCR-sequenced participants, respectively.

The germline V gene (reference sequence) sets CDR1 to LNHDA and CDR2 to SQIVND. Compared with germline, V lacks 6 bases and J lacks 2 bases; bases without a gene match: 5. The CDR3 has 15 amino acids, counting the end cysteine and phenylalanine. Of the read, only the CDR3 DNA is kept; its 45 bases are in frame from base 1. On the study overall, not on this receptor specifically: Participants were mostly white British and included more females than males, and it was suggested by the authors that clonal diversity may have been underestimated. Reportedly, close to half of the unique spike-specific TCRs recognized epitopes lying outside the regions that are mutated in the B.1.351 and B.1.1.7 variants. The 56-69-year group was small, and its depth increase did not reach significance, likely because of low power. Because no samples from the day 14 peak response were available, repertoires could be characterized only after the peak T cell response. CD4 TCRs associated with the vaccine covered the entire spike protein, and the dominant responses were in regions 160-218 and 743-854. Conclusions about previously exposed vaccinees are limited, since just five or six AZD1222 recipients were seropositive for SARS-CoV-2 at baseline. Spike-specific TCR breadth and depth rose significantly after two AZD1222 doses compared with day 0 and with MenACWY recipients.

The label giving this sample's time point can be read as: about 28 days (+/-7) after the second vaccine dose. The treatment or condition label on this specimen signifies: meningococcal conjugate vaccine given as trial control. Vaccinee samples came from UK trials COV001 and COV002, including a single-blind randomized controlled phase 2/3 trial of AZD1222 (ChAdOx1 nCoV-19) in healthy adults. Trial participant PBMC samples were collected at day 0 and day 28 after the second dose for TCRbeta chain sequencing. The CDR3 regions of human TCRbeta chains were analyzed by immunosequencing. From the authors' description of their analysis: Repertoire TCRs were matched against a reference library of SARS-CoV-2-specific TCRs generated with the MIRA antigen-specificity platform. Breadth was defined as the fraction of unique TCRs that were SARS-CoV-2-associated. Depth was defined as the fraction of total T cells that were SARS-CoV-2-associated. Using the MIRA data, each spike-specific TCR was mapped to the spike region that the TCR reacts to and placed in a CD4 or CD8 class. Log10-transformed breadth and depth values were compared by one-way ANOVA with Sidak's multiple comparisons tests. TCRdb obtained this table from immuneACCESS and retained in-frame rearrangements with V and J assigned. These tables miss some clones; where compared with another copy, unresolved V genes account for less than half of the shortfall, and the remainder is unexplained. For V, J and clone size, that table is used; D and trimming come from the DNA. In all, the sample holds about 120,000 clones, and approximately 92% of those were seen once. The top ten clonotypes cover around 3.8% of the sample.

The sequence came from an adult who received the MenACWY meningococcal vaccine as a control. The sample was peripheral blood, taken 28 days after the second dose of the MenACWY control vaccine. This receptor chain uses TRBV19 and TRBJ2-5, with 11 bases aligning to TRBD2. The base sequence is TGTGCCAGTAGGGCTAGCGGGGGGCGTCAAGAGACCCAGTACTTC. Its product reads: CASRASGGRQETQYF.